This TCR beta chain derives from a study of blood T cell repertoires in COVID-19. Those enrolled, adults aged roughly 18 to 89 years, came from around 24 US areas. Participants reported their clinical history, and cohort assignment relied on those reports. Two negative PCRs, clearance, or symptom resolution characterized the recovered Cohort 3 donors. Original processing notes: How many nucleated cells were present was estimated from reference gene primer amplification. Only in-frame clones appear in the TCRdb table, and some are missing; sequencing was by immunoSEQ multiplex PCR. V and J calls and clone size follow that table, whereas D and trimming were derived from the DNA. The table records approximately 170,000 clones, around 80% of them present only once. This CDR3 comprises 13 residues. Trimming removed 1 base at V and 6 bases at J, with 9 bases between. Germline loops: CDR1 SNHLY, CDR2 FYNNEI.

Source material: PBMCs or T cells enriched from blood (not recorded which). The chain combines TRBV2 with TRBJ1-2, with a possible D match to TRBD1 (5 bases). The receptor comes from a woman aged 50 to 60 who had recovered from COVID-19. In DNA form, the CDR3 reads TGTGCCAGCAGTGAAGGCATAGGGGATGGCTACACCTTC. It encodes CASSEGIGDGYTF.